The sequence of this TCR beta chain was determined in a study of blood T cells in healthy people across ages (dated by TCRdb to between 2015 and 2017). Looking at the study overall: In model experiments, template switching captured about one uniquely barcoded TCR beta cDNA molecule for every two T cells. To avoid experimental bias, donors of different ages were spread randomly across the sequencing lanes. For two donors (one aged 18 to 30 and one aged 80 or older), the study analyzed two additional independent replicas of 1 million unique cDNA reads from the same blood draw. Donors were grouped into four age groups: young (average roughly 16 years), middle-aged (39), aged (roughly 62) and long-lived (roughly 80). The study measured age-related changes in TCR beta repertoire diversity using deep sequencing normalized with unique cDNA molecular identifiers.

CDR1 and CDR2 are drawn from the germline V gene (reference sequence): SEHNR, FQNEAQ. V was cut back by 2 bases and J by 9 bases, leaving a gap of 21 bases between them. The CDR3 numbers 16 residues from cysteine through phenylalanine. The only DNA kept is the CDR3, 48 bases in frame from the first base. Broad study findings and their caveats: Conclusive comparison of naive and antigen-experienced compartments was prevented by the profiling of bulk unsorted PBMCs. Estimates of total diversity based on one million sequenced T cells were regarded as lower bounds and as underestimates. Observed TCR beta diversity per million T cells fell roughly linearly with age, and a significant reduction was already apparent by age around 40. The CMV infection status of donors was not known, potentially confounding age-related changes in expanded clonotypes. Compared with the aged group, the long-lived group had more naive CD4+ T cells, fewer expanded clones and increased TCR diversity, suggesting age selection. A strong correlation was found between observed TCR beta diversity and the percentage of naive T cells measured by flow cytometry.

Libraries came from 5' RACE. Sequencing took place on an Illumina HiSeq 2500. A second PCR of about 7 to 12 cycles was run with a J-beta primer mix and a sample-barcoded 5' primer. A template-switch 5' adaptor carrying 12 random nucleotides introduced a unique molecular identifier onto each TCR beta cDNA molecule. Each sample yielded at least 2.5 million CDR3-containing paired-end reads. The Mint cDNA synthesis kit, primed by a TRBC-specific oligonucleotide, was used to synthesize first-strand cDNA from all RNA. All cDNA was treated with uracil-DNA glycosylase and then went through a first 18-cycle PCR with the universal primers M1SS and BC2_uni_R. On the authors' methods: For normalization, 1 million high-quality reads, each with a distinct molecular identifier, were randomly selected from each sample. Instead of being binned into consensus sequences, reads that shared molecular identifiers were thrown out. MiTCR, set to a Q25 quality threshold and the strictest error-elimination algorithm, was used for CDR3 identification, clonotype clustering and error correction. A nonparametric unseen species model using Euler transformation provided a lower-bound estimate of total TCR beta diversity. The public sequencing data were trimmed at Q25 with fastp and processed into clonotypes with MiXCR by TCRdb, which kept only in-frame beta chains. A single entry per CDR3 protein holds the most common genes and DNA from its merged rows. It is TCRdb's table, rather than the study itself, that gives the V and J calls and clone size. The sample yields about 680,000 distinct CDR3 sequences; approximately 50% were counted once. Roughly a third of the sample rests with the top ten.

Donors were 39 systemically healthy Caucasian individuals from Russia aged 6 to 90 years. Each donor gave 9.5 to 10 milliliters of peripheral blood, drawn into EDTA-treated Vacutainer tubes. Ficoll-Paque density-gradient centrifugation was used to isolate PBMCs, with at least 6.5 million per sample. Total RNA was extracted from PBMCs with Trizol reagent, with at least 5.5 micrograms obtained per sample. The percentages of naive CD45RAhigh/CD27high T cells were determined by flow cytometry on a PBMC aliquot from every donor. This clonotype has a handful of counts. Its antigen remains unidentified. The record has no base qualities; no much larger clone is one base away.

Sequencing used blood. This TCR derives from a woman aged 55-70 years in good health. Rearrangement joined TRBV7-9 to TRBJ2-3; the best D guess is TRBD2, with 6 bases matching. In nucleotides, the sequence is TGTGCCAGCAGCTTACTAGGATCGGGAGTCAGGGACACGCAGTATTTT. Its amino acids are CASSLLGSGVRDTQYF.